This section outlines one T cell receptor (beta chain) sequence together with its context. This specimen comes from a study of control samples from healthy donors and cancer patients. Clones were sequenced by immunoSEQ multiplex PCR, and TCRdb holds only the in-frame ones, with some missing. The sample holds about 190,000 clones, roughly nine tenths seen once. The CDR3 is 17 amino acids. The V end lost 0 bases, the J end lost 1 base, and 15 bases lay between the germline ends. From germline, CDR1 is SGHDN and CDR2 FVKESK. The receptor was derived from a man younger than 40 in good health. The rearrangement joins TRBV14 to TRBJ1-1; weak D call: TRBD1 (6 bases). Material: blood. The CDR3 DNA sequence: TGTGCCAGCAGCCAAGAAGGGGGTGGGTGGAAGAACACTGAAGCTTTCTTT. It encodes CASSQEGGGWKNTEAFF.